Listed below are T cell receptor beta chains from one sample, sequenced in a study of blood T cell repertoires in COVID-19. Assay used: immunoSEQ multiplex PCR; TCRdb lists only in-frame clones, some missing. The repertoire holds approximately 150,000 clones, with 85% to 90% as singletons. The sequenced sample was peripheral blood. Source of these receptors: a man aged 45-60 years who had recovered from COVID-19. CDR3s include the opening cysteine and the closing phenylalanine or tryptophan. Each record gives: J gene, V gene, D gene, clone size, CDR3 DNA, CDR3 protein. D genes are given only for firm matches. Clone size appears in some rows only: once, few, many, or a class for an expanded clone.

j_gene: TRBJ2-7
v_gene: TRBV9
d_gene: TRBD1
abundance: -
CDR3nt: TGTGCCAGCAGCGCAAATACAGGGGGGGAGCAGTACTTC
CDR3aa: CASSANTGGEQYF

j_gene: TRBJ2-7
v_gene: TRBV27
d_gene: -
abundance: few
CDR3nt: TGTGCCAGCAAGCCCGAGGGTTATGTCTACGAGCAGTACTTC
CDR3aa: CASKPEGYVYEQYF

j_gene: TRBJ2-7
v_gene: TRBV7-9
d_gene: -
abundance: -
CDR3nt: TGTGCCAGCAGCTTAGCGTCCGGGACATACTCCTACGAGCAGTACTTC
CDR3aa: CASSLASGTYSYEQYF

j_gene: TRBJ1-6
v_gene: TRBV10-2
d_gene: -
abundance: -
CDR3nt: TGCGCCAGCAGTGAGTCGAATGAGTTGTTCGGGACACTGAATTCACCCCTCCACTTT
CDR3aa: CASSESNELFGTLNSPLHF

j_gene: TRBJ1-1
v_gene: TRBV7-3
d_gene: -
abundance: -
CDR3nt: TGTGCCAGCAGCTCCGCAGGGTACACTGAAGCTTTCTTT
CDR3aa: CASSSAGYTEAFF

j_gene: TRBJ2-1
v_gene: TRBV3-1/TRBV3-2
d_gene: TRBD2
abundance: -
CDR3nt: TGTGCCAGCAGCCAAGATCTGCGGGGGAGCTCCTACAATGAGCAGTTCTTC
CDR3aa: CASSQDLRGSSYNEQFF

j_gene: TRBJ1-4
v_gene: TRBV7-9
d_gene: TRBD1
abundance: -
CDR3nt: TGTGCCAGCAGCTCCGGGTGGGACAGGGGTCCGACTAATGAAAAACTGTTTTTT
CDR3aa: CASSSGWDRGPTNEKLFF

j_gene: TRBJ1-4
v_gene: TRBV7-2
d_gene: TRBD1
abundance: -
CDR3nt: TGTGCCAGCAGCCGGGACAGGGGTAATGAAAAACTGTTTTTT
CDR3aa: CASSRDRGNEKLFF

j_gene: TRBJ2-1
v_gene: TRBV6-5
d_gene: -
abundance: -
CDR3nt: TGTGCCAGCAGCCCAGCGCCCGCGGCGTCGGAGCAGTTCTTC
CDR3aa: CASSPAPAASEQFF

j_gene: TRBJ2-2
v_gene: TRBV11-2
d_gene: TRBD1
abundance: -
CDR3nt: TGTGCCAGCAGCCTCCCCAAGACAGGGGAGTACACCGGGGAGCTGTTTTTT
CDR3aa: CASSLPKTGEYTGELFF

j_gene: TRBJ1-2
v_gene: TRBV27
d_gene: TRBD1
abundance: -
CDR3nt: TGTGCCAGCCAGACTACAACAGGGGGCGCGTACTATGGCTACACCTTC
CDR3aa: CASQTTTGGAYYGYTF

j_gene: TRBJ2-6
v_gene: TRBV3-1/TRBV3-2
d_gene: TRBD1
abundance: -
CDR3nt: TGTGCCAGCAGCCTAAGACAGGGAGTGGCTGGGGCCAACGTCCTGACTTTC
CDR3aa: CASSLRQGVAGANVLTF

j_gene: TRBJ1-1
v_gene: TRBV5-1
d_gene: TRBD1
abundance: -
CDR3nt: TGCGCCAGCAGCTCCGGGACAGGGGGCACTGAAGCTTTCTTT
CDR3aa: CASSSGTGGTEAFF

j_gene: TRBJ1-6
v_gene: TRBV9
d_gene: TRBD1
abundance: -
CDR3nt: TGTGCCAGCAGCGTAGGGGACAGGGTCGGTTCACCCCTCCACTTT
CDR3aa: CASSVGDRVGSPLHF

j_gene: TRBJ2-5
v_gene: TRBV3-1/TRBV3-2
d_gene: -
abundance: -
CDR3nt: TGTGCCAGCAGCCAAAGGGGGTTGGAGACCCAGTACTTC
CDR3aa: CASSQRGLETQYF

j_gene: TRBJ2-1
v_gene: TRBV6-6
d_gene: -
abundance: -
CDR3nt: TGTGCCAGCGCACAAATACAATCGCAGTTCTTC
CDR3aa: CASAQIQSQFF

j_gene: TRBJ1-6
v_gene: TRBV30
d_gene: -
abundance: -
CDR3nt: TGTGCCTGGAGTGGGTTGGCAGATAATTCACCCCTCCACTTT
CDR3aa: CAWSGLADNSPLHF

j_gene: TRBJ2-3
v_gene: TRBV18
d_gene: TRBD2
abundance: once
CDR3nt: TGTGCCAGCTCACCAGATAGCGGGTTCACAGATACGCAGTATTTT
CDR3aa: CASSPDSGFTDTQYF

j_gene: TRBJ2-7
v_gene: TRBV7-2
d_gene: TRBD2
abundance: -
CDR3nt: TGTGCCAGCAGCTCGGGACTAGCGGGATACGAGCAGTACTTC
CDR3aa: CASSSGLAGYEQYF

j_gene: TRBJ2-2
v_gene: TRBV14
d_gene: -
abundance: -
CDR3nt: TGTGCCAGCAGCCCCCAAAGAGCCGGGGAGCTGTTTTTT
CDR3aa: CASSPQRAGELFF

j_gene: TRBJ1-5
v_gene: TRBV10-3
d_gene: TRBD1
abundance: -
CDR3nt: TGTGCCATCAGTGAATCGACAGGGGGTTATCAGCCCCAGCATTTT
CDR3aa: CAISESTGGYQPQHF

j_gene: TRBJ2-3
v_gene: TRBV19
d_gene: -
abundance: -
CDR3nt: TGTGCCAGTAGTCCAGGGACTAGCACAGATACGCAGTATTTT
CDR3aa: CASSPGTSTDTQYF

j_gene: TRBJ2-5
v_gene: TRBV5-1
d_gene: TRBD2
abundance: once
CDR3nt: TGCGCCAGCAGCACCTCGGGACTAGCTGGTAGAGAGACCCAGTACTTC
CDR3aa: CASSTSGLAGRETQYF

j_gene: TRBJ2-7
v_gene: TRBV5-6
d_gene: TRBD1
abundance: -
CDR3nt: TGTGCCAGCAGTTGGGACAGATCCTACGAGCAGTACTTC
CDR3aa: CASSWDRSYEQYF

j_gene: TRBJ2-5
v_gene: TRBV19
d_gene: -
abundance: -
CDR3nt: TGTGCCAGTATCCCCCCGGGGGGCTACCAAGAGACCCAGTACTTC
CDR3aa: CASIPPGGYQETQYF

j_gene: TRBJ2-6
v_gene: TRBV27
d_gene: -
abundance: -
CDR3nt: TGTGCCAGCAGCCCCATCTCTGGGGCCAACGTCCTGACTTTC
CDR3aa: CASSPISGANVLTF

j_gene: TRBJ2-7
v_gene: TRBV5-1
d_gene: TRBD1
abundance: -
CDR3nt: TGCGCCAGCAGCTTCTCGACAGGGACCTACGAGCAGTACTTC
CDR3aa: CASSFSTGTYEQYF

j_gene: TRBJ2-1
v_gene: TRBV29-1
d_gene: -
abundance: -
CDR3nt: TGCAGCGTTGAAGACGGGTACAATGAGCAGTTCTTC
CDR3aa: CSVEDGYNEQFF

j_gene: TRBJ2-1
v_gene: TRBV13
d_gene: TRBD2
abundance: -
CDR3nt: TGTGCCAGCAGCCCCTGGGGAGGGAATGAGCAGTTCTTC
CDR3aa: CASSPWGGNEQFF

j_gene: TRBJ2-5
v_gene: TRBV7-2
d_gene: TRBD2
abundance: -
CDR3nt: TGTGCCAGCAGCAAATTCGGACTAGCGGGGGGGTTAGAGACCCAGTACTTC
CDR3aa: CASSKFGLAGGLETQYF

j_gene: TRBJ2-5
v_gene: TRBV3-1/TRBV3-2
d_gene: -
abundance: -
CDR3nt: TGTGCCAGCAGCCAAGACGCCGTTAGGGGGGGGTCCCAGTACTTC
CDR3aa: CASSQDAVRGGSQYF

j_gene: TRBJ2-7
v_gene: TRBV7-6
d_gene: -
abundance: -
CDR3nt: TGTGCCAGCTCCCAAGACGGGGTTTCCTACGAGCAGTACTTC
CDR3aa: CASSQDGVSYEQYF

j_gene: TRBJ1-2
v_gene: TRBV19
d_gene: -
abundance: -
CDR3nt: TGTGCCAGTAGTAAGGTCCAGGGTACCTATGGCTACACCTTC
CDR3aa: CASSKVQGTYGYTF

j_gene: TRBJ1-2
v_gene: TRBV5-5
d_gene: TRBD1
abundance: -
CDR3nt: TGTGCCAGCAGTGAGACAGGGTACTATGGCTACACCTTC
CDR3aa: CASSETGYYGYTF

j_gene: TRBJ1-4
v_gene: TRBV7-9
d_gene: TRBD1
abundance: -
CDR3nt: TGTGCCAGCAGCTTAATAGGACAGGGCCTCAATGAAAAACTGTTTTTT
CDR3aa: CASSLIGQGLNEKLFF

j_gene: TRBJ1-2
v_gene: TRBV4-3
d_gene: -
abundance: -
CDR3nt: TGCGCCAGCAGCCGAGAATTCAGGGGTCGTGGCTACACCTTC
CDR3aa: CASSREFRGRGYTF

j_gene: TRBJ1-1
v_gene: TRBV3-1/TRBV3-2
d_gene: -
abundance: once
CDR3nt: TGTGCCAGCAGCCAAGTGAATATACGGTTTGAAGCTTTCTTT
CDR3aa: CASSQVNIRFEAFF

j_gene: TRBJ1-6
v_gene: TRBV11-2
d_gene: -
abundance: -
CDR3nt: TGTGCCAGCAGCTTAGCACAGAATAATTCACCCCTCCACTTT
CDR3aa: CASSLAQNNSPLHF

j_gene: TRBJ1-3
v_gene: TRBV4-2
d_gene: TRBD1
abundance: once
CDR3nt: TGTGCCAGCAGCCAACTTAAGACAGGGGGCGATGGAAACACCATATATTTT
CDR3aa: CASSQLKTGGDGNTIYF

j_gene: TRBJ1-2
v_gene: TRBV7-2
d_gene: -
abundance: -
CDR3nt: TGTGCCAGCAGCTTTTCCGACTCATATGGCTACACCTTC
CDR3aa: CASSFSDSYGYTF

j_gene: TRBJ1-2
v_gene: TRBV3-1/TRBV3-2
d_gene: TRBD1
abundance: -
CDR3nt: TGTGCCAGCAGCCATGGGGACAGGTTGGGGCATGGCTACACCTTC
CDR3aa: CASSHGDRLGHGYTF

j_gene: TRBJ1-1
v_gene: TRBV7-6
d_gene: TRBD1
abundance: -
CDR3nt: TGTGCCAGCAAGGGGACAGGGGAAGCTTTCTTT
CDR3aa: CASKGTGEAFF

j_gene: TRBJ1-6
v_gene: TRBV15
d_gene: TRBD1
abundance: -
CDR3nt: TGTGCCACCTCGGACAGGGTTGACTCACCCCTCCACTTT
CDR3aa: CATSDRVDSPLHF

j_gene: TRBJ2-2
v_gene: TRBV6-5
d_gene: TRBD2
abundance: -
CDR3nt: TGTGCCAGCAGGGCCAGCGGGGTCGGTACCGGGGAGCTGTTTTTT
CDR3aa: CASRASGVGTGELFF